This record looks at one T cell receptor (beta chain) sequence and its context. Donors had no recently reported acute infections or vaccinations and were HIV-negative. CDR3 length: 16 amino acids. The V gene's germline CDR1 is MGHDK and CDR2 SYGVNS. The V and J ends lost 6 bases and 2 bases respectively, with 17 bases between them. This sample was included in a study of shared clonotypes between healthy human individuals. Overall study context: CD4 naive and CD4 memory each took three plates per donor, while CD8 naive took two and CD8 memory one.

Sequencing used immunoSEQ multiplex PCR; TCRdb keeps in-frame clones, though not all of them. The data show over a million clones, roughly 95% seen once. This sequence originates from a man aged 30 to 39 in good health. The chain couples TRBV25-1 to TRBJ2-1, with D perhaps matching TRBD2 (6 bases). The specimen sequenced was naive CD4+ T cells sorted from blood. Noted subset: CD45RA+ positively selected. In DNA form, the CDR3 reads TGTGCCAGCAGCGACTCGGGGGTGGTCACCTACAATGAGCAGTTCTTC. This translates into CASSDSGVVTYNEQFF.